The sample holds one count of the clone carrying this T cell receptor beta chain. Blood sampling was done at baseline, cycle 4 day 1, and cycle 7 day 1. Libraries were prepared by immunoSEQ multiplex PCR; TCRdb keeps only in-frame clonotypes and omits some of them. The sample consists of over 80,000 clones, about 93% of them appearing once. This sample is part of a study of OX40 agonist ivuxolimab in advanced cancers. Study overall: The eligibility criteria allowed prior anti-PD-1, anti-PD-L1 or anti-CTLA-4 therapy, and under 50% had some.

V was shortened by 4 bases and J by 8 bases, with 18 bases between the two germline ends. The V gene's germline CDR1 is SGHDN and CDR2 FVKESK. The CDR3 is 15 amino acids. The receptor comes from an adult with an advanced solid tumor such as melanoma, head and neck, liver or kidney cancer. The chain carries TRBV14 and TRBJ1-3; D is perhaps TRBD1 (5 bases). The sequenced sample was CD4+ or CD8+ T cells sorted from blood, obtained in a trial of the OX40 agonist ivuxolimab. CDR3 sequence: CASSRILEGRDTIYF. DNA for the CDR3: TGTGCCAGCAGCCGGATTCTAGAGGGGAGAGACACCATATATTTT.